The 29 T cell receptor beta chains below all came from one sample that was sequenced in a study of PD-1 blockade in mismatch repair-deficient tumors. Repertoires were generated with immunoSEQ multiplex PCR, while TCRdb's copy carries only in-frame clones and drops some. The sample lists 77,000 or so clones, more than 80% occurring once. The material was peripheral blood, obtained 44 weeks after starting pembrolizumab. The receptors shown here come from an adult with mismatch repair-deficient cancer.

This chain links TRBV15 with TRBJ2-1, with D unclear. The ends were cut back, 4 bases at V and 0 bases at J, with 13 bases in the middle. Germline-derived CDR1 and CDR2 are LNHNV and YYDKDF (reference sequence). CDR3 length: 16 amino acids. The CDR3 here is CATSNYTTSSYNEQFF. Written as DNA, the CDR3 is TGTGCCACCAGCAATTACACCACAAGCTCCTACAATGAGCAGTTCTTC.

The CDR3 sequence: CASSLGGAGADTQYF. The DNA for the CDR3 is TGTGCCAGCAGCTTAGGGGGGGCGGGAGCAGATACGCAGTATTTT. V and J are TRBV11-3 and TRBJ2-3; D perhaps matches TRBD2 (7 bases). V was shortened by 1 base and J by 4 bases, with 12 bases between the two germline ends. Germline CDR1 reads SGHNT; CDR2 reads YENEEA. There are 15 residues in the CDR3. Full variable domain (missing parts from reference TRBV11-3 and TRBJ2-3): EAGVVQSPRYKIIEKKQPVAFWCNPISGHNTLYWYLQNLGQGPELLIRYENEEAVDDSQLPKDRFSAERLKGVDSTLKIQPAELGDSAVYLCASSLGGAGADTQYFGPGTRLTVL.

The V gene is TRBV4-2, the J gene TRBJ2-7, with 10 bases lining up with TRBD2. J gave up 0 bases and V 0 bases, and 5 bases lay outside the gene matches. Germline V CDR1 and CDR2: LGHNA, YNFKEQ. The CDR3 totals 17 residues. For the CDR3, the DNA is TGTGCCAGCAGCCAAGATCTAGCGGGGGCTAGCTCCTACGAGCAGTACTTC. Translated: CASSQDLAGASSYEQYF.

The chain couples TRBV25-1 to TRBJ2-1; no firm D call. V lost 0 bases to trimming and J lost 0 bases, with 12 bases between them. This CDR3 spans 17 amino acids. Germline V gives CDR1 MGHDK, CDR2 SYGVNS. CDR3 region: CASSEYIALSSYNEQFF. The CDR3 DNA reads as TGTGCCAGCAGTGAATATATAGCCTTGAGCTCCTACAATGAGCAGTTCTTC.

In the case of this clone: This sample includes further DNA sequences coding for the same CDR3. This rearrangement joins TRBV7-2 to TRBJ2-1; 13 nucleotides match TRBD2. The CDR3 contains 16 residues. J lost 3 bases, V lost 4 bases, and 3 bases had no gene match. In germline, CDR1 is SGHTA, CDR2 FQGNSA. DNA for the CDR3: TGTGCCAGCAGCTCCCGGACTAGCGGGAGCTACAATGAGCAGTTCTTC. This sequence encodes CASSSRTSGSYNEQFF. The full variable domain, in which reference TRBV7-2 and TRBJ2-1 provide the parts outside the CDR3, is GAGVSQSPSNKVTEKGKDVELRCDPISGHTALYWYRQSLGQGLEFLIYFQGNSAPDKSGLPSDRFSAERTGGSVSTLTIQRTQQEDSAVYLCASSSRTSGSYNEQFFGPGTRLTVL.

The chain is built from TRBV11-2 and TRBJ2-3; D tentatively fits TRBD1 or TRBD2 (5 bases each). V dropped 5 bases and J dropped 1 base, with 10 bases sitting between them. The CDR3 sequence is 14 residues long. The germline gives CDR1 SGHAT, CDR2 FQNNGV. The CDR3 DNA sequence: TGTGCCAGCAGCCAATGGGACGGCACAGATACGCAGTATTTT. Encoded protein: CASSQWDGTDTQYF.

The CDR3 sequence: CASSASFLGDEQYF. Here the CDR3 DNA reads TGTGCCAGCAGCGCCAGTTTTCTCGGCGACGAGCAGTACTTC. The chain is built from TRBV7-9 and TRBJ2-7; no clear D. The CDR3 consists of 14 residues. Per germline, CDR1 SEHNR and CDR2 FQNEAQ (reference sequence). V was cut by 5 bases and J by 5 bases, with 16 bases left in between.

Worth noting for this clone: This CDR3 is also generated by other DNA sequences in the sample. The chain couples TRBV27 to TRBJ1-4, with D unresolved. V was pared by 3 bases and J by 7 bases, with 9 bases between. The CDR3 consists of 13 residues. Germline assignment: CDR1 MNHEY and CDR2 SMNVEV (reference sequence). CDR3 in amino acids: CASSFSGFEKLFF. The DNA for the CDR3 is TGTGCCAGCAGTTTTTCGGGGTTTGAAAAACTGTTTTTT.

This chain joins TRBV10-3 and TRBJ2-7; the D is unclear. Germline V gene sequence: CDR1 ENHRY, CDR2 SYGVKD. CDR3 length: 15 amino acids. The V gene lost 1 base and the J gene lost 0 bases, with 10 bases spanning the gap. This chain's CDR3 is CAISELARSSYEQYF. CDR3 nucleotides: TGTGCCATCAGTGAGTTAGCACGCAGCTCCTACGAGCAGTACTTC.

The V gene is TRBV6-1, the J gene TRBJ1-5; D uncertain. Germline CDR1 and CDR2: MNHNS and SASEGT. The CDR3 runs to 15 residues. Trimming removed 5 bases from V and 0 bases from J, with 11 bases in between. Here the CDR3 reads CASSTFTVSNQPQHF. The CDR3 DNA reads TGTGCCAGCAGTACCTTTACAGTTAGCAATCAGCCCCAGCATTTT.

Worth noting for this clone: Germline and junction disagree at one end, which may indicate a read error. Other DNA sequences of this sample code for an identical CDR3. The chain links TRBV11-2 to TRBJ1-2, with D unresolved. This CDR3 spans 13 amino acids. Germline assignment: CDR1 SGHAT and CDR2 FQNNGV. In DNA form, the CDR3 reads TGTGCCAGCAGCTTAGGCCCCACCTATGGCTACACTTTC. It specifies CASSLGPTYGYTF.

V gene TRBV7-6 combines with J gene TRBJ2-3; 8 positions agree with TRBD2. V shed 1 base, J shed 0 bases, and the junction held 3 bases outside the gene matches. The CDR3 runs 16 residues. Germline values: CDR1 SGHVS, CDR2 FNYEAQ. The CDR3 DNA reads TGTGCCAGCAGCTTAGAGGCTAGCGGGAGCACAGATACGCAGTATTTT. This codes for CASSLEASGSTDTQYF.

The rearrangement uses TRBV7-9 and TRBJ1-2; tentatively, D is TRBD1 (6 bases). The V end was cut by 5 bases, the J end by 7 bases, with 14 bases between. The CDR3 consists of 13 residues. CDR1 and CDR2 from the germline V gene are SEHNR and FQNEAQ (reference sequence). CDR3 in amino acids: CASSPWVGGGYTF. The CDR3 DNA sequence: TGTGCCAGCAGCCCCTGGGTAGGGGGTGGCTACACCTTC.

The V gene is TRBV7-3, the J gene TRBJ2-7; D possibly corresponds to TRBD1 (5 bases). Trimming pared 5 bases from V and 8 bases from J, leaving 19 bases between. The CDR3 is 14 residues long. Germline assignment: CDR1 SGHTA and CDR2 FQGTGA. The CDR3 DNA is TGTGCCAGCAGCCTAGGGGTCCTAAACGAAAAGCAGTACTTC. It translates to CASSLGVLNEKQYF.

J is TRBJ2-3 and V is TRBV7-2; 8 bases are shared with TRBD2. This CDR3 contains 16 residues. Per the germline V gene, CDR1 is SGHTA and CDR2 is FQGNSA. V trimming: 3 bases; J trimming: 3 bases; junction bases outside the gene matches: 8. The CDR3 reads CASSFTGGPGTDTQYF. The CDR3 nucleotides read TGTGCCAGCAGCTTTACGGGAGGGCCGGGGACAGATACGCAGTATTTT.

V gene TRBV28 combines with J gene TRBJ1-4; TRBD1 matches at 8 bases. CDR1 and CDR2 (germline): MDHEN, SYDVKM. The CDR3 length is 15 residues. Germline trimming cut 6 bases from V and 7 bases from J; bases unmatched to any gene: 10. The chain's CDR3 is CASRPTGTGVEKLFF. The CDR3, as DNA: TGTGCCAGCAGACCGACCGGGACAGGCGTTGAAAAACTGTTTTTT.

J is TRBJ1-3 and V is TRBV7-6; D remains ambiguous. V was cut by 3 bases and J by 3 bases, with 9 bases left in between. Germline assignment: CDR1 SGHVS and CDR2 FNYEAQ. The CDR3 has 14 residues. CDR3: CASSFPAGGNTIYF. Written as DNA, the CDR3 is TGTGCCAGCAGCTTTCCAGCAGGTGGAAACACCATATATTTT.

The table lists this clone with a count of one. This sequence joins TRBV7-3 and TRBJ2-7; 8 nucleotides align to TRBD2. V shed 1 base and J 2 bases; nucleotides not matched to a gene: 4. This CDR3 region has 15 residues. Germline CDR1 and CDR2: SGHTA and FQGTGA. DNA of the CDR3: TGTGCCAGCAGCTTAATATTTAGCGGGGCCTACGAGCAGTACTTC. Translation gives CASSLIFSGAYEQYF. The full variable domain, with the rest looked up from reference TRBV7-3 and TRBJ2-7, is GAGVSQTPSNKVTEKGKYVELRCDPISGHTALYWYRQSLGQGPEFLIYFQGTGAADDSGLPNDRFFAVRPEGSVSTLKIQRTERGDSAVYLCASSLIFSGAYEQYFGPGTRLTVT.

This clone has just a few counts. The chain employs TRBV4-3 and TRBJ1-3; D may be TRBD1 (5 bases). Trimming shortened V by 0 bases and J by 2 bases, and 11 bases separated the two germline ends. Germline V gene lookup returns CDR1 LGHNA and CDR2 YSLEER. The CDR3 loop spans 16 amino acids. In nucleotides, the CDR3 is TGCGCCAGCAGCCAAGATCTCAGCAGGGCTGGAAACACCATATATTTT. It translates to CASSQDLSRAGNTIYF.

The chain couples TRBV7-9 to TRBJ2-1; TRBD2 matches 9 bases. Per germline, CDR1 SEHNR and CDR2 FQNEAQ (reference sequence). The CDR3 extends over 14 amino acids. V trimming: 1 base; J trimming: 7 bases; junction bases outside the gene matches: 2. Here the CDR3 DNA reads TGTGCCAGCAGCTTAGATGCGGGGGGGAATGAGCAGTTCTTC. This gives the protein CASSLDAGGNEQFF.

The genes are TRBV4-1 and TRBJ2-5; tentatively, D is TRBD1 (6 bases). Germline assignment: CDR1 MGHRA and CDR2 YSYEKL. V dropped 2 bases and J dropped 4 bases, with 14 bases sitting between them. The CDR3 extends over 15 amino acids. In DNA, the CDR3 is TGCGCCAGCAGCCAATATCACAGGGACGGAGAGACCCAGTACTTC. Its translation: CASSQYHRDGETQYF.

V usage is TRBV5-1 and J usage is TRBJ2-5; weak D call: TRBD2 (6 bases). The V and J ends lost 5 bases and 4 bases respectively, with 15 bases between them. The CDR3 is 14 amino acids. CDR1 is SGHRS, CDR2 YFSETQ, per germline. CDR3 DNA sequence: TGCGCCAGCAGTCCTCCGGGCGGGACAGAGACCCAGTACTTC. Amino acid sequence: CASSPPGGTETQYF. The whole variable domain, remainder taken from reference TRBV5-1 and TRBJ2-5, is KAGVTQTPRYLIKTRGQQVTLSCSPISGHRSVSWYQQTPGQGLQFLFEYFSETQRNKGNFPGRFSGRQFSNSRSEMNVSTLELGDSALYLCASSPPGGTETQYFGPGTRLLVL.

The chain links TRBV6-5 to TRBJ1-2; D perhaps matches TRBD1 (6 bases). The germline gives CDR1 MNHEY, CDR2 SVGAGI. CDR3 length: 13 residues. The germline V and J ends were trimmed by 0 bases and 12 bases, with 14 bases remaining between them. CDR3 nucleotides: TGTGCCAGCAGTTACTCCAGGGAAGGGGGAAACACCTTC. It translates to CASSYSREGGNTF.

V and J are TRBV5-1 and TRBJ2-7, with 12 positions matching TRBD2. With V trimmed by 3 bases and J by 7 bases, 11 bases remained unmatched. Per germline, CDR1 SGHRS and CDR2 YFSETQ. The CDR3 is 16 residues long. The CDR3 is CASSSSSGRAIGEQYF. CDR3 in DNA: TGCGCCAGCAGCTCCTCTAGCGGGAGGGCGATAGGAGAGCAGTACTTC.

V and J are TRBV5-1 and TRBJ2-1; 7 bases agree with TRBD2. Germline assignment: CDR1 SGHRS and CDR2 YFSETQ. CDR3 length equals 12 residues. Germline trimming cut 0 bases from V and 9 bases from J; bases unmatched to any gene: 0. The CDR3 spells CASSLERGEQFF. The CDR3, as DNA: TGCGCCAGCAGCTTGGAGCGGGGTGAGCAGTTCTTC.

The chain has TRBV9 and TRBJ2-1; 9 bases match TRBD2. The CDR3 has 15 residues. Germline V gene lookup returns CDR1 SGDLS and CDR2 YYNGEE. V lost 3 bases and J lost 5; bases outside the gene matches: 6. In DNA, the CDR3 is TGTGCCAGCAGCGCACAGTGGACTAGCGACAATGAGCAGTTCTTC. Residues: CASSAQWTSDNEQFF.

V gene TRBV9 combines with J gene TRBJ1-2; TRBD1 is a possible D gene (6 bases). The V gene lost 0 bases and the J gene lost 6 bases, with 9 bases spanning the gap. This CDR3 region has 13 residues. The germline CDR1 and CDR2 sequences are SGDLS and YYNGEE. The CDR3 is CASSVVSGDGYTF. As DNA, the CDR3 is TGTGCCAGCAGCGTAGTTTCAGGGGATGGCTACACCTTC.

The chain recombines TRBV9 with TRBJ2-3, with 16 positions matching TRBD2. Losses at the gene ends were 5 bases for V and 7 bases for J; bases not matched to a gene: 4. This CDR3 has 15 amino acids. Germline V gene lookup returns CDR1 SGDLS and CDR2 YYNGEE. The chain's CDR3 is CASSGTSGRDNTQYF. CDR3 DNA: TGTGCCAGCAGTGGGACTAGCGGGAGGGATAATACGCAGTATTTT.

The genes are TRBV7-9 and TRBJ1-1; a weak D match, TRBD1 (5 bases). The CDR3 extends over 13 amino acids. The V gene's germline CDR1 is SEHNR and CDR2 FQNEAQ (reference sequence). V dropped 2 bases and J dropped 7 bases, with 11 bases sitting between them. The CDR3 reads CASSLFRGREAFF. The CDR3 bases are TGTGCCAGCAGCTTATTCCGGGGCCGTGAAGCTTTCTTT.